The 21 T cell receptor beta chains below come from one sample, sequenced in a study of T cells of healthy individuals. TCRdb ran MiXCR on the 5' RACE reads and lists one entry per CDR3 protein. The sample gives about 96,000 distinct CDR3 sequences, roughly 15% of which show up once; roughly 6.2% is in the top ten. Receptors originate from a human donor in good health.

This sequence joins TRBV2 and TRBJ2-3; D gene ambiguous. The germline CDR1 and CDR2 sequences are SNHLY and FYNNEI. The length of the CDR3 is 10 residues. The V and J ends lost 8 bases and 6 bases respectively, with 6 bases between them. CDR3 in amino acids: CASWRDTQYF. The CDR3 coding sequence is TGTGCCAGCTGGCGGGATACGCAGTATTTT.

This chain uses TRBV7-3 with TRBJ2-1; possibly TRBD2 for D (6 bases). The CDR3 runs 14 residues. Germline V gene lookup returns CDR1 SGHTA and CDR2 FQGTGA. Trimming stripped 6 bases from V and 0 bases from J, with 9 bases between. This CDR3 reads CASSRDFSYNEQFF. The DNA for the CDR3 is TGTGCCAGCAGTCGGGACTTCTCCTACAATGAGCAGTTCTTC.

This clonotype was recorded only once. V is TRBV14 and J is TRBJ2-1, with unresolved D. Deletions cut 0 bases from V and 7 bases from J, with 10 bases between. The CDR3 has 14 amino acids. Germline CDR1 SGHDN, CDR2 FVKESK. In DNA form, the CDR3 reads TGTGCCAGCAGCCAAGAAACAGTGGCAAATGAGCAGTTCTTC. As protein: CASSQETVANEQFF. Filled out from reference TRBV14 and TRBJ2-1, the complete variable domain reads EAGVTQFPSHSVIEKGQTVTLRCDPISGHDNLYWYRRVMGKEIKFLLHFVKESKQDESGMPNNRFLAERTGGTYSTLKVQPAELEDSGVYFCASSQETVANEQFFGPGTRLTVL.

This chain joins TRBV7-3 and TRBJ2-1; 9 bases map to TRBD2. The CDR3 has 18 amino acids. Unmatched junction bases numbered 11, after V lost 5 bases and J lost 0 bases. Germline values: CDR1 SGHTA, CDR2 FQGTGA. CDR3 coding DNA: TGTGCCAGCAGCGACACCGGGACTAGCAGATACTCCTACAATGAGCAGTTCTTC. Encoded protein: CASSDTGTSRYSYNEQFF.

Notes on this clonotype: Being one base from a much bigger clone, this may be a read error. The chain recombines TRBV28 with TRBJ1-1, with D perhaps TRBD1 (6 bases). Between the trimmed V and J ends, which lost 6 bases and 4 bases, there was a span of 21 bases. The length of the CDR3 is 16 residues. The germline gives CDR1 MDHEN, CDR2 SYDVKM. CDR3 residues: CASSPAGTRGRTEAFF. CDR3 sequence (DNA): TGTGCCAGCAGCCCCGCCGGGACAAGGGGCCGCACTGAAGCTTTCTTT.

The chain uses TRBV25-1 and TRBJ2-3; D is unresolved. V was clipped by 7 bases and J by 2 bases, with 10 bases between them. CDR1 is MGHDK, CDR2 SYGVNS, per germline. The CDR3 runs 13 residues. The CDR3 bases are TGTGCCAGCACTCAGCCTTACACAGATACGCAGTATTTT. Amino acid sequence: CASTQPYTDTQYF. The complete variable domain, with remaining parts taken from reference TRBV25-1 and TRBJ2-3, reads EADIYQTPRYLVIGTGKKITLECSQTMGHDKMYWYQQDPGMELHLIHYSYGVNSTEKGDLSSESTVSRIRTEHFPLTLESARPSHTSQYLCASTQPYTDTQYFGPGTRLTVL.

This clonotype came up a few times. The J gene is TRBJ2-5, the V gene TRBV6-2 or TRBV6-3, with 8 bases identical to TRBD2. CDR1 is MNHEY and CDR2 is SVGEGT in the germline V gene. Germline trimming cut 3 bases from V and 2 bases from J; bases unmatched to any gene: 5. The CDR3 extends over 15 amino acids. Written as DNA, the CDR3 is TGTGCCAGCAGTTATAGCGGGATACAGCAAGAGACCCAGTACTTC. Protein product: CASSYSGIQQETQYF.

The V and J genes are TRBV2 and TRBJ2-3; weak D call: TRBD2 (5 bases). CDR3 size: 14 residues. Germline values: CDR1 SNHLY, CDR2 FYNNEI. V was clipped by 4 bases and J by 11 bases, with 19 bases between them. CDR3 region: CASSGPKTGGQQYF. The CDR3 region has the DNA TGTGCCAGCAGTGGACCGAAGACCGGCGGGCAGCAGTATTTT.

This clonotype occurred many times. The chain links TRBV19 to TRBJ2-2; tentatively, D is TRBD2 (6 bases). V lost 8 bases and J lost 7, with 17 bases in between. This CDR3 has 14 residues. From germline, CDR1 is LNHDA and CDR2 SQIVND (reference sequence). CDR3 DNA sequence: TGTGCCAGTGGGAAACGTGGGACTCGCGGGGAGCTGTTTTTT. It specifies CASGKRGTRGELFF. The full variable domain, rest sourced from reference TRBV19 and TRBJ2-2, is DGGITQSPKYLFRKEGQNVTLSCEQNLNHDAMYWYRQDPGQGLRLIYYSQIVNDFQKGDIAEGYSVSREKKESFPLTVTSAQKNPTAFYLCASGKRGTRGELFFGEGSRLTVL.

The CDR3 DNA reads as TGCAGCGTTGATGGGGGGGGAACCTACGAGCAGTACTTC. Amino acids: CSVDGGGTYEQYF. The V and J genes are TRBV29-1 and TRBJ2-7; 7 nucleotides line up with TRBD2. The CDR3 length is 13 residues. J gave up 2 bases and V 3 bases, and 4 bases lay outside the gene matches. Germline CDR1 SQVTM, CDR2 ANQGSEA.

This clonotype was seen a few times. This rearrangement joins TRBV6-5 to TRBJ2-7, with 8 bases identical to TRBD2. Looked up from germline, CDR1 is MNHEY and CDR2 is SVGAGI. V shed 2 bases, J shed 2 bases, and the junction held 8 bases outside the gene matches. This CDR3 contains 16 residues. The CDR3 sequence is CASSYVSGSGAYEQYF. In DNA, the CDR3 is TGTGCCAGCAGTTACGTAAGCGGGAGCGGGGCCTACGAGCAGTACTTC.

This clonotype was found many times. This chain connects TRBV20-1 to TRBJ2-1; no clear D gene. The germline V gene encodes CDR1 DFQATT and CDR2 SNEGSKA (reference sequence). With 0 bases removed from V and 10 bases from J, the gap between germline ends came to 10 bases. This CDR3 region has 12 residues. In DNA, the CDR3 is TGCAGTGCTAGAGATCGTTCGTGGGAGCAGTTCTTC. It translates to CSARDRSWEQFF.

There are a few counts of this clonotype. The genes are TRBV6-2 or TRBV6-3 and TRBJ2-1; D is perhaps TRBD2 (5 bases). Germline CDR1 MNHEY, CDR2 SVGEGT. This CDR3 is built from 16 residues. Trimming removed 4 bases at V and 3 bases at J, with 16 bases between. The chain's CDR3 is CASSSAGPGSYNEQFF. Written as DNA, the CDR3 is TGTGCCAGCAGTTCCGCGGGCCCGGGCAGCTACAATGAGCAGTTCTTC.

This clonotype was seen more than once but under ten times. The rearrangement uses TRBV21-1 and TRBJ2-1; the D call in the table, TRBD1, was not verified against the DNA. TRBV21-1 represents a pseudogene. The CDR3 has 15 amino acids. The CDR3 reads CASRIQGKKGNEQFF. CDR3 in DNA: TGTGCCAGCAGAATACAGGGGAAGAAGGGCAATGAGCAGTTCTTC.

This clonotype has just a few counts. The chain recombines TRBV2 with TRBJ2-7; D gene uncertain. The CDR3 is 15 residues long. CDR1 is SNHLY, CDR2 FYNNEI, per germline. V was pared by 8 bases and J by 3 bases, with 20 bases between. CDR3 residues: CASQPRSFPNYEQYF. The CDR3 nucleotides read TGTGCCAGCCAGCCTAGGTCCTTTCCGAACTACGAGCAGTACTTC.

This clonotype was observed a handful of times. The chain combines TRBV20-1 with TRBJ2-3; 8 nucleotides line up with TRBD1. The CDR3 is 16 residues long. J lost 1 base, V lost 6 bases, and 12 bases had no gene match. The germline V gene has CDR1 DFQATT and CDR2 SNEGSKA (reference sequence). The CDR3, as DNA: TGCAGTGCCGCGACAACGGGGACAGGCGGCACAGATACGCAGTATTTT. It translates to CSAATTGTGGTDTQYF.

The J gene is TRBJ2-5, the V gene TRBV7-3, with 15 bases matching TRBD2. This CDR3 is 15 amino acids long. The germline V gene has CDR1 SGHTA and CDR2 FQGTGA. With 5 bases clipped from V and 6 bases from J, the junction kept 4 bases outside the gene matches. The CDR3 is CASSPGLAGGKTQYF. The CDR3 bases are TGTGCCAGCAGCCCCGGACTAGCGGGGGGGAAGACCCAGTACTTC.

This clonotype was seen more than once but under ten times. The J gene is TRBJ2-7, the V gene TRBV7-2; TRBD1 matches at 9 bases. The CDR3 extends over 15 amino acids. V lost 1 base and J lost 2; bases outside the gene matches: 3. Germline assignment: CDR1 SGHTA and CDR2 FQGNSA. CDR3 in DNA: TGTGCCAGCAGCTTAGGGGGGACAGGGACCTACGAGCAGTACTTC. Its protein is CASSLGGTGTYEQYF.

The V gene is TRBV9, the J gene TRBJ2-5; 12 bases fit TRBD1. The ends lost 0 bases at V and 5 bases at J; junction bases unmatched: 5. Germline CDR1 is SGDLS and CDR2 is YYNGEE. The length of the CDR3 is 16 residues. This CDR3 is CASSVGGTGGEETQYF. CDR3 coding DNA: TGTGCCAGCAGCGTAGGGGGGACAGGGGGCGAGGAGACCCAGTACTTC.

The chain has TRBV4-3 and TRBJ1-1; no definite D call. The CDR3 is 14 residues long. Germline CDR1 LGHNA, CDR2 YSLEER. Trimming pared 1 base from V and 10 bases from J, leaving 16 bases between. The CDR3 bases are TGCGCCAGCAGCCAAGGTACGAGGACTGCGAGAGCTTTCTTT. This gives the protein CASSQGTRTARAFF.

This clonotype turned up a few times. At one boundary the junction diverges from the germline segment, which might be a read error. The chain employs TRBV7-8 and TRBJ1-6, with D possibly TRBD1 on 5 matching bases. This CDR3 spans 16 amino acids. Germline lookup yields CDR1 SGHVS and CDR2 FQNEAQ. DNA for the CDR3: TGTGCCAGCAGCATAGCGAGGACACACTATAATTCACCCCTCCACTTT. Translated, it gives CASSIARTHYNSPLHF.